This is a list of T cell receptor beta chains from one sample in a study of T cells in Graves' hyperthyroidism and ophthalmopathy. One entry per CDR3 protein, called by TCRdb with MiXCR from the multiplex PCR reads. This sample has around 260,000 distinct CDR3 sequences, with 25% found just once. Input material: blood. The source of these receptors is a man aged 35-49 years with Graves' hyperthyroidism that later progressed to Graves' ophthalmopathy. The CDR3 runs from the conserved cysteine through the conserved F or W. D genes are given only for firm matches. Rows may omit the clone size; those that give it use once, few, many or a size class.

many | TRBD1 | TRBJ2-5 | TRBV19 | CASNRDRGETQYF | TGTGCCAGTAACCGGGACAGGGGAGAGACCCAGTACTTC
many | NA | TRBJ2-7 | TRBV5-1 | CASSVPGHTYEQYF | TGCGCCAGCAGCGTTCCGGGACACACCTACGAGCAGTACTTC
NA | TRBD2 | TRBJ2-5 | TRBV15 | CATSGLAGETQYF | TGTGCCACCAGCGGTCTAGCGGGTGAGACCCAGTACTTC
NA | NA | TRBJ2-7 | TRBV11-2 | CASSSARRGGSYEQYF | TGTGCCAGCAGCTCCGCTCGAAGGGGGGGGTCCTACGAGCAGTACTTC
many | NA | TRBJ2-3 | TRBV28 | CATKGRINTDTQYF | TGTGCCACCAAAGGGCGGATCAACACAGATACGCAGTATTTT
NA | NA | TRBJ1-5 | TRBV20-1 | CSARDNRVGNQPQHF | TGCAGTGCTAGAGATAACAGGGTGGGCAATCAGCCCCAGCATTTT
few | NA | TRBJ2-6 | TRBV18 | CASSHNLDPGANVLTF | TGTGCCAGCTCCCACAACCTAGATCCTGGGGCCAACGTCCTGACTTTC
NA | NA | TRBJ2-5 | TRBV11-3 | CASSSQALGVETQYF | TGTGCCAGCAGCTCCCAGGCGTTAGGCGTGGAGACCCAGTACTTC
many | TRBD1 | TRBJ2-7 | TRBV28 | CASSLTSGQGYEQYF | TGTGCCAGCAGTTTAACATCGGGACAGGGTTACGAGCAGTACTTC
many | NA | TRBJ1-5 | TRBV6-5 | CASSTTTPPRQPQHF | TGTGCCAGCAGTACTACTACCCCTCCCCGTCAGCCCCAGCATTTT
many | TRBD2 | TRBJ2-7 | TRBV7-9 | CASSLFLAGEWSYEQYF | TGTGCCAGCAGCTTATTCCTAGCGGGAGAGTGGTCCTACGAGCAGTACTTC
NA | NA | TRBJ2-7 | TRBV12-5 | CASGNGEDREQYF | TGTGCTAGTGGTAACGGGGAGGACCGCGAGCAGTACTTC
many | NA | TRBJ1-1 | TRBV28 | CASSLWRSGTEAFF | TGTGCCAGCAGTTTATGGAGGTCGGGCACTGAAGCTTTCTTT
once | NA | TRBJ1-2 | TRBV12-3/TRBV12-4 | CASSFKDPGYTF | TGTGCCAGCAGTTTTAAGGACCCAGGCTACACCTTC
many | NA | TRBJ2-5 | TRBV20-1 | CSARQGKETQYF | TGCAGTGCTAGACAGGGGAAAGAGACCCAGTACTTC
few | NA | TRBJ1-1 | TRBV2 | CASSESWKGAFF | TGTGCCAGCAGTGAAAGTTGGAAGGGTGCTTTCTTT
many | TRBD1 | TRBJ2-7 | TRBV6-5 | CASSYQAGTGDYEQYF | TGTGCCAGCAGTTACCAGGCGGGGACAGGAGACTACGAGCAGTACTTC
many | NA | TRBJ2-2 | TRBV19 | CASSKTRGQGTGELFF | TGTGCCAGTAGTAAAACTCGAGGGCAGGGCACCGGGGAGCTGTTTTTT
NA | NA | TRBJ1-3 | TRBV20-1 | CSAGRDDTNSGNTIYF | TGCAGTGCTGGACGTGACGACACTAACTCTGGAAACACCATATATTTT
many | TRBD1 | TRBJ2-5 | TRBV7-3 | CASSPGTGSETQYF | TGTGCCAGCAGCCCGGGGACAGGGTCTGAGACCCAGTACTTC
NA | TRBD2 | TRBJ2-5 | TRBV7-2 | CASSFSGKETQYF | TGTGCCAGCAGCTTTAGCGGGAAGGAGACCCAGTACTTC
many | NA | TRBJ1-2 | TRBV6-5 | CASNPTGVNYGYTF | TGTGCCAGCAACCCGACAGGAGTAAACTATGGCTACACCTTC
NA | TRBD2 | TRBJ2-7 | TRBV6-2/TRBV6-3 | CASSYSKVRLAEDYEQYF | TGTGCCAGCAGTTACTCTAAAGTACGACTAGCGGAGGACTACGAGCAGTACTTC
NA | NA | TRBJ1-1 | TRBV30 | CAWGVGGNTEAFF | TGTGCCTGGGGGGTGGGTGGAAACACTGAAGCTTTCTTT
many | NA | TRBJ1-1 | TRBV7-9 | CASSLSRLRGLTEAFF | TGTGCCAGCAGCTTATCCCGCCTCAGGGGATTGACTGAAGCTTTCTTT
many | NA | TRBJ1-2 | TRBV2 | CASTVTVQGDGYTF | TGTGCCAGCACTGTCACCGTACAGGGCGATGGCTACACCTTC
many | NA | TRBJ2-7 | TRBV27 | CASSFTGRASYEQYF | TGTGCCAGCAGTTTTACCGGCAGGGCCTCCTACGAGCAGTACTTC
many | NA | TRBJ2-5 | TRBV7-2 | CASSPVGWLPGETQYF | TGTGCCAGCAGCCCAGTGGGGTGGCTCCCGGGGGAGACCCAGTACTTC
many | NA | TRBJ1-2 | TRBV12-3/TRBV12-4 | CASSRFLGPVYGYTF | TGTGCCAGCAGTCGATTCTTGGGACCGGTCTATGGCTACACCTTC
many | NA | TRBJ1-3 | TRBV11-3 | CASSLVATQAGNTIYF | TGTGCCAGCAGCTTAGTGGCCACTCAAGCGGGAAACACCATATATTTT
NA | NA | TRBJ1-1 | TRBV20-1 | CSARPDPLKTGAFF | TGCAGTGCCCGGCCAGACCCCCTAAAAACAGGAGCTTTCTTT
many | TRBD1 | TRBJ1-1 | TRBV2 | CASRYDRATEAFF | TGTGCCAGCAGGTATGACAGGGCCACTGAAGCTTTCTTT
many | NA | TRBJ2-5 | TRBV5-1 | CASGSEETQYF | TGCGCCAGCGGCTCAGAAGAGACCCAGTACTTC
once | TRBD2 | TRBJ2-7 | TRBV6-2/TRBV6-3 | CASSYPNGLAGVYEQYF | TGTGCCAGCAGTTACCCGAACGGACTAGCGGGTGTATACGAGCAGTACTTC
many | NA | TRBJ1-2 | TRBV25-1 | CASRSDSYYGYTF | TGTGCCAGCAGATCCGACAGCTACTATGGCTACACCTTC
NA | NA | TRBJ1-1 | TRBV6-1 | CASSDGALNTEAFF | TGTGCCAGCAGTGATGGGGCCCTGAACACTGAAGCTTTCTTT
NA | NA | TRBJ1-1 | TRBV6-1 | CAAGRTEAFF | TGTGCCGCGGGGCGGACTGAAGCTTTCTTT
once | NA | TRBJ2-7 | TRBV24-1 | CATSDRGYEQYF | TGTGCCACCAGTGATCGGGGATACGAGCAGTACTTC